This T cell receptor (beta chain) is from a study of blood T cell repertoires in COVID-19. At the level of the study: Researchers got acute and convalescent COVID-19 samples from the United States, Italy and Spain. Nucleic acid was either cDNA or gDNA, and it came from T cells, B-cell-depleted T cells, or PBMCs.

Authors' methods: By means of reference gene primer amplification, nucleated cell counts were estimated. TCRdb keeps only in-frame clones here, not all; method: immunoSEQ multiplex PCR. That table gives V, J and clone size, and the DNA gave D and trimming. The sample yields some 110,000 clones, about four fifths seen once. The J segment lost 4 bases and the V segment lost 3 bases, leaving 7 bases of the junction unmatched. Per germline, CDR1 MGHDK and CDR2 SYGVNS. The CDR3 is 16 amino acids. The gene calls are TRBV25-1 and TRBJ1-2, with 11 nucleotides matching TRBD1. The sequenced sample consisted of peripheral blood. This TCR came from a woman aged 60-75 years with acute or convalescent COVID-19. The CDR3 sequence: CASSEPGQGDSYGYTF. The CDR3 nucleotides read TGTGCCAGCAGTGAGCCGGGACAGGGGGATAGCTATGGCTACACCTTC.